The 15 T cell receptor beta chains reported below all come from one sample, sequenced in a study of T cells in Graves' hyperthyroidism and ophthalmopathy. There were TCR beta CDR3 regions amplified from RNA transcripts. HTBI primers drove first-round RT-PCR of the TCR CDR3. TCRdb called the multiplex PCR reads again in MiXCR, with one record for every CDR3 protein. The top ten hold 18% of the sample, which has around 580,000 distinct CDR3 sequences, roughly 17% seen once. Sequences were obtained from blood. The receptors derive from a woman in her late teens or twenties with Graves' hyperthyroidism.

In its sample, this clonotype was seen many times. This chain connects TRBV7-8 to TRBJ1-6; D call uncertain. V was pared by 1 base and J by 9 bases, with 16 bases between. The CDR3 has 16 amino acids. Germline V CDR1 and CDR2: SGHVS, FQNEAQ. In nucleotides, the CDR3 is TGTGCCAGCAGCTTAGTGTTGAAGAGAACAGTTTCACCCCTCCACTTT. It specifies CASSLVLKRTVSPLHF. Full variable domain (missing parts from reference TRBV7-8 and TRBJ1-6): GAGVSQSPRYKVAKRGQDVALRCDPISGHVSLFWYQQALGQGPEFLTYFQNEAQLDKSGLPSDRFFAERPEGSVSTLKIQRTQQEDSAVYLCASSLVLKRTVSPLHFGNGTRLTVT.

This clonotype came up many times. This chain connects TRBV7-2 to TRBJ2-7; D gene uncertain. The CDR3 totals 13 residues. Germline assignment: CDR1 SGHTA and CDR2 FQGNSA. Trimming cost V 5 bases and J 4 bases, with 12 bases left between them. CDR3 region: CASSTPTGYEQYF. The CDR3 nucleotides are TGTGCCAGCAGCACCCCGACTGGTTACGAGCAGTACTTC.

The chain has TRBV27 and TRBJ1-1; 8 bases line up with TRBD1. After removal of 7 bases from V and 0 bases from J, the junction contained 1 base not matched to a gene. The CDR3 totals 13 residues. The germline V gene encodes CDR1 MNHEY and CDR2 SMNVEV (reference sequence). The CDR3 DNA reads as TGTGCCAGCATGGACAGGGTGAACACTGAAGCTTTCTTT. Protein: CASMDRVNTEAFF.

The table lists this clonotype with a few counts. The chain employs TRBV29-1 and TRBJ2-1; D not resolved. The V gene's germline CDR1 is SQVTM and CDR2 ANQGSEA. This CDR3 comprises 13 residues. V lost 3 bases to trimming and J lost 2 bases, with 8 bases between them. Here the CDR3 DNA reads TGCAGCGTTGAGGGTGGCACCTACAATGAGCAGTTCTTC. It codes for CSVEGGTYNEQFF.

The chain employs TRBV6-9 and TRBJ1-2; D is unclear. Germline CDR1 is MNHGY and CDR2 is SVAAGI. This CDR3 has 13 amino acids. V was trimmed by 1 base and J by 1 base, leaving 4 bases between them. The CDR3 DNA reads TGTGCCAGCAGTTATTTGATTAACTATGGCTACACCTTC. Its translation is CASSYLINYGYTF.

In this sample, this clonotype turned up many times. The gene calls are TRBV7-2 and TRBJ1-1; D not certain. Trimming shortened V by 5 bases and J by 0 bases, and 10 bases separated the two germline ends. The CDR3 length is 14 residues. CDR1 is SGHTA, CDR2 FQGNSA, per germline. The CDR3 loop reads CASSVDVMNTEAFF. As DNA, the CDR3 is TGTGCCAGCAGCGTAGATGTCATGAACACTGAAGCTTTCTTT.

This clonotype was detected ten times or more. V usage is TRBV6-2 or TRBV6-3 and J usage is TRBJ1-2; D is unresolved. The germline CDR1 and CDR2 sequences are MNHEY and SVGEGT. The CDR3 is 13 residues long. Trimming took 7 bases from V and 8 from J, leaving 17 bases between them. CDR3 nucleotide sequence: TGTGCCAGCATGAGCACAGAATCTTACGGCTACACCTTC. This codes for CASMSTESYGYTF.

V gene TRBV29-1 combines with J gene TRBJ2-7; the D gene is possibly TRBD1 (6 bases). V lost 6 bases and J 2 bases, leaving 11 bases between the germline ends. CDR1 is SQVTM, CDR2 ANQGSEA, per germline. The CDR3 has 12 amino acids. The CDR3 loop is CSVWTETYEQYF. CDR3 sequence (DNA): TGCAGCGTGTGGACAGAGACCTACGAGCAGTACTTC.

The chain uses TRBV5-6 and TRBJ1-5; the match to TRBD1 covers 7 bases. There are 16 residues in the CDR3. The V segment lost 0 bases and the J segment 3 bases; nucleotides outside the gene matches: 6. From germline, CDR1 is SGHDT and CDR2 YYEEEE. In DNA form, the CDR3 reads TGTGCCAGCAGCTTGGCTGCGGGACAGCTCAATCAGCCCCAGCATTTT. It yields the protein CASSLAAGQLNQPQHF.

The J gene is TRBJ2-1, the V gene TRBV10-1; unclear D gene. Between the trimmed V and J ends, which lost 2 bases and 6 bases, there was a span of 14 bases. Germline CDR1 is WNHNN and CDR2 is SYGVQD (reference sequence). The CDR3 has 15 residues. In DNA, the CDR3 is TGCGCCAGCAGTGAGGTCCCGGGCATCCCCAATGAGCAGTTCTTC. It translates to CASSEVPGIPNEQFF.

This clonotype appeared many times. The CDR3 nucleotides are TGTGCCAGCAGTCGAGTCGATTCGAGGACTAGATTCTCCTACAATGAGCAGTTCTTC. Its translation: CASSRVDSRTRFSYNEQFF. The J gene is TRBJ2-1, the V gene TRBV12-3 or TRBV12-4; TRBD2 matches 7 bases. CDR3 length: 19 residues. Trimming removed 5 bases from V and 0 bases from J; junction bases left unmatched: 16.

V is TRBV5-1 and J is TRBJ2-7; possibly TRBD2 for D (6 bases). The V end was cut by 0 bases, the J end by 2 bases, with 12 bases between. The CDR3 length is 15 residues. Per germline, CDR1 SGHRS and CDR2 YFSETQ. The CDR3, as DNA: TGCGCCAGCAGCTTGGCAATTAGCGGACCCTACGAGCAGTACTTC. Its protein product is CASSLAISGPYEQYF.

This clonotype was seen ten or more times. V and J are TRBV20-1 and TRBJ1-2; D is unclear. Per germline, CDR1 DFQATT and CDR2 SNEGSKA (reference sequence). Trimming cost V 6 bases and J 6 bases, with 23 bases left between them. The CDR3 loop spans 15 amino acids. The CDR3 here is CSAPGLGGQWDGYTF. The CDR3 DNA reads TGCAGTGCCCCTGGTTTAGGCGGGCAGTGGGATGGCTACACCTTC.

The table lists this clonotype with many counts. DNA of the CDR3: TGTGCCTGGAGTGTAGGCGGGAGGGTGATAGATACGCAGTATTTT. Residues: CAWSVGGRVIDTQYF. This chain connects TRBV30 to TRBJ2-3; TRBD2 aligns across 9 bases. The CDR3 consists of 15 residues. Germline V gene sequence: CDR1 GTSNPN, CDR2 SVGIG (reference sequence). V lost 0 bases, J lost 5 bases, and 6 bases stayed unmatched.

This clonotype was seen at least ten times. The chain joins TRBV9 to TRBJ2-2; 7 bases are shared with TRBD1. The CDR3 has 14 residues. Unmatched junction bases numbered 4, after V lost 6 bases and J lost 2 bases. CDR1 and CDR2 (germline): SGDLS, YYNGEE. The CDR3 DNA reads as TGTGCCAGCACCGGGACAGCCAACACCGGGGAGCTGTTTTTT. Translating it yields CASTGTANTGELFF.